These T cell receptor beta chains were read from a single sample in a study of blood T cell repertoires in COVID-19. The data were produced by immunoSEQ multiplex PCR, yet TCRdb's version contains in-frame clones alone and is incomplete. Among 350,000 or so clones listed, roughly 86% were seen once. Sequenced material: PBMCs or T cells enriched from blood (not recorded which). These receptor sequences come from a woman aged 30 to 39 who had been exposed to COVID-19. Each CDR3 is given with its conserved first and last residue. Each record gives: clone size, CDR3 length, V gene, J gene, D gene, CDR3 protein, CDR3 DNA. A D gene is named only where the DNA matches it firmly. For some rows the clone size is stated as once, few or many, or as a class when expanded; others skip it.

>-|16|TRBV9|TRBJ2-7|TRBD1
CASSLGTGAGIHEQYF
TGTGCCAGCAGCCTTGGGACAGGGGCAGGTATTCACGAGCAGTACTTC
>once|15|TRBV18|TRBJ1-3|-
CASSQQDISGNTIYF
TGTGCCAGCTCACAACAGGACATCTCTGGAAACACCATATATTTT
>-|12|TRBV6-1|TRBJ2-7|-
CASSERLYEQYF
TGTGCCAGCAGTGAGAGGCTCTACGAGCAGTACTTC
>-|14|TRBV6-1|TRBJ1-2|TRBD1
CASSETGGWYGYTF
TGTGCCAGCAGTGAGACAGGGGGCTGGTATGGCTACACCTTC
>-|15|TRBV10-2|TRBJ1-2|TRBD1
CASSHPTGVSYGYTF
TGCGCCAGCAGTCATCCGACAGGGGTGAGCTATGGCTACACCTTC
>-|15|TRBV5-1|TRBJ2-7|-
CASSIERRSSYEQYF
TGCGCCAGCAGCATAGAGCGGAGGAGCTCCTACGAGCAGTACTTC
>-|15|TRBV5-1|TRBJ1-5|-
CASSLGSDTNEPQHF
TGCGCCAGCAGCCTGGGGTCGGACACCAATGAGCCCCAGCATTTT
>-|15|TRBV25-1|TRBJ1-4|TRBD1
CASSEFKGAHEKLFF
TGTGCCAGCAGTGAATTTAAGGGGGCACATGAAAAACTGTTTTTT
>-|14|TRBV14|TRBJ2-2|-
CASSQDSWTGELFF
TGTGCCAGCAGCCAAGATTCTTGGACAGGGGAGCTGTTTTTT
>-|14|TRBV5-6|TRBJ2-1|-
CASSLGQGTHEQFF
TGTGCCAGCAGCTTGGGTCAGGGCACCCATGAGCAGTTCTTC
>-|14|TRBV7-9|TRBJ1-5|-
CASSLAQGNQPQHF
TGTGCCAGCAGCTTAGCACAGGGCAATCAGCCCCAGCATTTT
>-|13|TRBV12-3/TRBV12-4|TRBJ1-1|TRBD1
CASSSTGGTEAFF
TGTGCCAGCAGCTCCACAGGGGGCACTGAAGCTTTCTTT
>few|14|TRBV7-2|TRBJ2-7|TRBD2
CASSTEAGEVRQYF
TGTGCCAGCAGCACCGAAGCGGGAGAGGTTAGGCAGTACTTC
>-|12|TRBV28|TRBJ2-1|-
CASTEDSYEQFF
TGTGCCAGCACCGAGGACAGTTATGAGCAGTTCTTC
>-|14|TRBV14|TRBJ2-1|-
CASSQVVRGNEQFF
TGTGCCAGCAGCCAAGTGGTCAGGGGCAATGAGCAGTTCTTC
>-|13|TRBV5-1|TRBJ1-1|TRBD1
CASSRGRITEAFF
TGCGCCAGCAGCAGGGGGCGAATCACTGAAGCTTTCTTT